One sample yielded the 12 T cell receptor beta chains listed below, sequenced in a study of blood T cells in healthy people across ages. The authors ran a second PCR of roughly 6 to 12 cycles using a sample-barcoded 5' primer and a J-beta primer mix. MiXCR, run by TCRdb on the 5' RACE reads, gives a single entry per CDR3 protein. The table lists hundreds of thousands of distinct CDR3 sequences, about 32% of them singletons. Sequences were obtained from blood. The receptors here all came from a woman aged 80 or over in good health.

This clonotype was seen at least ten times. The chain's CDR3 is CASSLDSFNEKLFF. The DNA of the CDR3 is TGTGCCAGCAGCTTAGACAGCTTCAATGAAAAACTGTTTTTT. This chain uses TRBV7-6 with TRBJ1-4; no reliable D call. The germline V and J ends were trimmed by 1 base and 5 bases, with 8 bases remaining between them. CDR3 length equals 14 residues. CDR1 and CDR2 (germline): SGHVS, FNYEAQ.

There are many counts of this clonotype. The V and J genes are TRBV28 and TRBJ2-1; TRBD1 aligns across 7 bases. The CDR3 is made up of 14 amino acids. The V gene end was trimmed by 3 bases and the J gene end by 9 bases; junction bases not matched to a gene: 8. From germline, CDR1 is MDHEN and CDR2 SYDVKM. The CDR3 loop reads CASSFRSSGGEQFF. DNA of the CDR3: TGTGCCAGCAGTTTCCGCTCATCAGGGGGTGAGCAGTTCTTC.

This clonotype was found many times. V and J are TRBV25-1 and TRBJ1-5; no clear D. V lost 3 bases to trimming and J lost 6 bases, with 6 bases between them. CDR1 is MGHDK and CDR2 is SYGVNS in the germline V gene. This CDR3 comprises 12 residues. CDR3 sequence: CASSEKGQPQHF. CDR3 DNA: TGTGCCAGCAGTGAGAAGGGTCAGCCCCAGCATTTT.

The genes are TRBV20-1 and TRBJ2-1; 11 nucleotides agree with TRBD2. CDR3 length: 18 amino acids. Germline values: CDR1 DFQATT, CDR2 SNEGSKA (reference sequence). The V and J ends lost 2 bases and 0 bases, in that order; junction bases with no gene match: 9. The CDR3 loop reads CSARRLAGTSRSYNEQFF. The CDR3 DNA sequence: TGCAGTGCTAGACGACTAGCGGGGACTAGTCGCTCCTACAATGAGCAGTTCTTC.

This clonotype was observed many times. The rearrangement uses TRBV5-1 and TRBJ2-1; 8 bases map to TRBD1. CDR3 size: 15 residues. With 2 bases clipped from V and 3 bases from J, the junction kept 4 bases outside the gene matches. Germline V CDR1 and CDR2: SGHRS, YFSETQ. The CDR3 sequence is CASSFQGAGYNEQFF. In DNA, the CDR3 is TGCGCCAGCAGCTTCCAGGGGGCCGGCTACAATGAGCAGTTCTTC.

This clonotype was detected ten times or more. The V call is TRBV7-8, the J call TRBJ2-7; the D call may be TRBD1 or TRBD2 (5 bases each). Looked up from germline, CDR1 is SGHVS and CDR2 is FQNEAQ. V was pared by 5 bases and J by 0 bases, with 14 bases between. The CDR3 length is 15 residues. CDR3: CASSPREGISYEQYF. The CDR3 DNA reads TGTGCCAGCAGCCCCCGTGAGGGGATCTCCTACGAGCAGTACTTC.

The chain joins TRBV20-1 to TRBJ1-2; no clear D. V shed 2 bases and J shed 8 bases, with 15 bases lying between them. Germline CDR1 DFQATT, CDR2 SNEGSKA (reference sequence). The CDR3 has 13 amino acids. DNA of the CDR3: TGCAGTGCTAGACCCCAACCCGAGTACGGCTACACCTTC. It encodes CSARPQPEYGYTF.

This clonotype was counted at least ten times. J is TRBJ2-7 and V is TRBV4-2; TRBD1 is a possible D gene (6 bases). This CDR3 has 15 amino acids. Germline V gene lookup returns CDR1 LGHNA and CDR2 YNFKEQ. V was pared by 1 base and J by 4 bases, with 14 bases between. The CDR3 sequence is CASSQVGANMYEQYF. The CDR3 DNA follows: TGTGCCAGCAGCCAAGTGGGGGCCAACATGTACGAGCAGTACTTC.

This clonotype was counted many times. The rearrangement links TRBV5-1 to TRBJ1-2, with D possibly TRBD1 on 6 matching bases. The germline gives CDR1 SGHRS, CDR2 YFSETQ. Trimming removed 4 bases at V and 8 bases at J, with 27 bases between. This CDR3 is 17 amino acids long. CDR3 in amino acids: CASSPGTGSPLWDGYTF. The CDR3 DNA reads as TGCGCCAGCAGCCCGGGCACAGGGAGCCCCTTATGGGACGGCTACACCTTC.

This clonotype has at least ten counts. The CDR3 sequence: CASSLSSGARNEQFF. Written as DNA, the CDR3 is TGTGCCAGCAGTTTGTCTAGCGGGGCCCGGAATGAGCAGTTCTTC. The rearrangement uses TRBV12-3 or TRBV12-4 and TRBJ2-1; 9 bases are shared with TRBD2. The ends lost 3 bases at V and 7 bases at J; junction bases unmatched: 7. The CDR3 runs 15 residues.

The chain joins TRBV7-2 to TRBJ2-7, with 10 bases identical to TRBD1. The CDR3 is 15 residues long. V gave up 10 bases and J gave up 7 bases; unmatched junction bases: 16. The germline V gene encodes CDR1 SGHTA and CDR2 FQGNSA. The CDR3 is CATHIPGQGTREQYF. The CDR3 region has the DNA TGTGCCACCCACATCCCGGGACAGGGGACAAGAGAGCAGTACTTC.

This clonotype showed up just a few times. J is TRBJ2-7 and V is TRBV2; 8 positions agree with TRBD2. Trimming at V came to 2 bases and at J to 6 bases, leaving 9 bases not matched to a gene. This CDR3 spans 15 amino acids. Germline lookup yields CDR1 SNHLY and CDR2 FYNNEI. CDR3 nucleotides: TGTGCCAGCAGTGAACTGGCTAGCGGGTTCGCCGAGCAGTACTTC. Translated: CASSELASGFAEQYF.